The rows below give T cell receptor beta chains drawn from one sample of a study of T cells after yellow fever vaccination. Each CDR3 protein is one row after TCRdb ran MiXCR on the 5' RACE reads. The sample has some 150,000 distinct CDR3 sequences, around 9% seen once; the top ten hold roughly a third. The material was CD8+ T cells sorted from PBMCs, obtained 45 days after the yellow fever booster vaccination. These receptors all stem from a man between 18 and 29 years old who received the YFV17D yellow fever vaccine. The CDR3 runs from the conserved cysteine through the conserved F or W. The order of the fields is clone size, J gene, V gene, D gene, CDR3 DNA, CDR3 protein. D genes are given only for firm matches. Clone size is stated in some rows and not others, as once, few, many or a class when expanded.

size: few; J: TRBJ2-5; V: TRBV20-1; D: NA; DNA: TGCAGTGCTAGGGGCCCGTACCAAGAGACCCAGTACTTC; CDR3: CSARGPYQETQYF
size: NA; J: TRBJ2-7; V: TRBV21-1; D: NA; DNA: TGTGCCAGCAGCAAAGGGCGGAGACAGGACCTCTACGAGCAGTACTTC; CDR3: CASSKGRRQDLYEQYF
size: NA; J: TRBJ2-2; V: TRBV21-1; D: NA; DNA: TGTGCCAGCAGCAAAGATCCCCCCCCACAGGGGACCGGGGAGCTGTTTTTT; CDR3: CASSKDPPPQGTGELFF
size: many; J: TRBJ2-3; V: TRBV7-8; D: TRBD2; DNA: TGTGCCAGCAGCTTACAAGTCTTAGCGGGGGGCACAGATACGCAGTATTTT; CDR3: CASSLQVLAGGTDTQYF
size: many; J: TRBJ1-2; V: TRBV6-5; D: TRBD1; DNA: TGTGCCAGCAGCCGATACAGGGGTAGCTATGGCTACACCTTC; CDR3: CASSRYRGSYGYTF
size: few; J: TRBJ2-1; V: TRBV7-9; D: TRBD2; DNA: TGTGCCAGCAGCTTAACCCAGCGGGGGAACAATGAGCAGTTCTTC; CDR3: CASSLTQRGNNEQFF
size: NA; J: TRBJ2-1; V: TRBV6-6; D: NA; DNA: TGTGCCAGCAGCCGCAGGGAATTCTACCACAATGAGCAGTTCTTC; CDR3: CASSRREFYHNEQFF
size: many; J: TRBJ1-4; V: TRBV12-3/TRBV12-4; D: TRBD1; DNA: TGTGCCAGCAGTAACAGGGGTGGTGGTGAAAAACTGTTTTTT; CDR3: CASSNRGGGEKLFF
size: few; J: TRBJ1-1; V: TRBV28; D: TRBD1; DNA: TGTGCCAGCAGGATCAGGGGGCTGAACACTGAAGCTTTCTTT; CDR3: CASRIRGLNTEAFF
size: many; J: TRBJ1-1; V: TRBV4-1; D: NA; DNA: TGCGCCAGCAGCCCTTCAGGGTCCCGCACTGAAGCTTTCTTT; CDR3: CASSPSGSRTEAFF